Sequencing of this T cell receptor beta chain was carried out in a study of human T cells and chemical hapten exposure. The time point was: patch test 2, 6 weeks after DPC sensitization. As to treatment: therapeutic diphenylcyclopropenone sensitization with weekly scalp DPC. Unique molecular identifiers were attached to individual cDNA molecules during library preparation. Using its own MiXCR run on the RACE reads, TCRdb lists one record per CDR3 protein. The table lists about 94,000 distinct CDR3 sequences, about 9.3% of them singletons. The germline CDR1 and CDR2 sequences are SEHNR and FQNEAQ (reference sequence). CDR3 length: 11 amino acids. Trimming took 7 bases from V and 3 from J, leaving 6 bases between them. This clonotype was counted at least ten times.

The source is a woman between 35 and 50 years old with alopecia areata. Some clones in this sample may be carry-over from other donors' samples. The starting material was whole blood, obtained in connection with sensitization to the hapten diphenylcyclopropenone (DPC). This rearrangement joins TRBV7-9 to TRBJ2-5; D gene unclear. The CDR3 loop reads CASTLEETQYF. CDR3 nucleotide sequence: TGTGCCAGCACCTTGGAAGAGACCCAGTACTTC.